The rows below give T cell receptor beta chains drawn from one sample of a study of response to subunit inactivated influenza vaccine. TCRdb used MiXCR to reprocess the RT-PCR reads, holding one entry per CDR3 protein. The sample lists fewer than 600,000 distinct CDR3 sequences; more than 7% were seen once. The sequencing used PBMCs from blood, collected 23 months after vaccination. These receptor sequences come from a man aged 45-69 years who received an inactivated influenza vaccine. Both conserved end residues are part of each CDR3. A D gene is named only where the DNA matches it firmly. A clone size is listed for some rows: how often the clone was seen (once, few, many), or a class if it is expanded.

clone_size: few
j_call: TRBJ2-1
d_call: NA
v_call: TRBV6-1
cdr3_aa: CASSPSGSNGQFF
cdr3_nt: TGTGCCAGCAGTCCCTCCGGTAGTAACGGGCAGTTCTTC

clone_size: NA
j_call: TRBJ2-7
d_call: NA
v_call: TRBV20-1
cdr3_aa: CSARPIRSPREQYF
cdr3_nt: TGCAGTGCTAGGCCCATTCGCTCCCCCCGCGAGCAGTACTTC

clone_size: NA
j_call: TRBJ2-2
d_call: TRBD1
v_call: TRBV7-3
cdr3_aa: CASSELRGHGELFF
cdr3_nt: TGTGCCAGCAGCGAACTCAGGGGGCACGGGGAGCTGTTTTTT

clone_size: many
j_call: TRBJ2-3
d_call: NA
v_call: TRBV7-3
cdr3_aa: CASSGSSSTDTQYF
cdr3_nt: TGTGCCAGTTCGGGAAGTTCTAGCACAGATACGCAGTATTTT

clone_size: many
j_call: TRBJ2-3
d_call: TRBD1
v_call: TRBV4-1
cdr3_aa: CASSQDRGGELYQSSTDTQYF
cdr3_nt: TGCGCCAGCAGCCAAGATCGAGGGGGCGAACTCTACCAATCTAGCACAGATACGCAGTATTTT

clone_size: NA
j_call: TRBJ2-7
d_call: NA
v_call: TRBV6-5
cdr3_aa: CASSYSYAYEQYF
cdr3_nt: TGTGCCAGCAGTTACTCGTACGCTTACGAGCAGTACTTC

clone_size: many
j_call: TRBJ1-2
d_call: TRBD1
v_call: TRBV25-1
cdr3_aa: CASSPDREFYGYTF
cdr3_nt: TGTGCCAGCAGTCCGGACAGGGAATTCTATGGCTACACCTTC

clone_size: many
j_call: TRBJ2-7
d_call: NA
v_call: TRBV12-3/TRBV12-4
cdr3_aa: CASSVKYEQYF
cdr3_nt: TGTGCCAGCAGTGTAAAATACGAGCAGTACTTC

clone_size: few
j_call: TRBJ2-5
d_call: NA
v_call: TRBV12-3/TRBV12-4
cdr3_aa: CASSYTGTKGETQYF
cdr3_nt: TGTGCCAGCAGTTACACCGGGACAAAAGGAGAGACCCAGTACTTC

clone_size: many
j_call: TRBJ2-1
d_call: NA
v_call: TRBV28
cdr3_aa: CASSPIHNEQFF
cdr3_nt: TGTGCCAGCAGTCCGATTCACAATGAGCAGTTCTTC

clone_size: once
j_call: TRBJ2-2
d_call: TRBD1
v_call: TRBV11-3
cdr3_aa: CASSRPRDSPNTGELFF
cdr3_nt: TGTGCCAGCAGCCGACCTCGGGACAGCCCGAACACCGGGGAGCTGTTTTTT

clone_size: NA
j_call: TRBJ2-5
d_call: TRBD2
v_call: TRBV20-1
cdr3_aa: CSAREAQREPRLGQYF
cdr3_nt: TGCAGTGCTAGAGAGGCCCAGCGGGAGCCTCGATTGGGCCAGTACTTC

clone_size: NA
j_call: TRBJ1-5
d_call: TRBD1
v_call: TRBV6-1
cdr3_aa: CASRLGQYSNQPQHF
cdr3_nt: TGTGCCAGCAGACTGGGACAGTATAGCAATCAGCCCCAGCATTTT

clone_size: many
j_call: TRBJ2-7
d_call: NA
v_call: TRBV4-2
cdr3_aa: CASSHSIGSYEQYF
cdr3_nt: TGTGCCAGCAGCCACAGTATTGGCTCCTACGAGCAGTACTTC

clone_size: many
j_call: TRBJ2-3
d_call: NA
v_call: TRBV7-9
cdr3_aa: CASSLPRGIDTQYF
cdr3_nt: TGTGCCAGCAGCCTTCCGAGGGGAATTGATACGCAGTATTTT

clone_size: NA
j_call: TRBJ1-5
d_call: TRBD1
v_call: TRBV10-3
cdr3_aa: CAISDNRGQPQHF
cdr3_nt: TGTGCCATCAGTGATAACAGGGGACAGCCCCAGCATTTT

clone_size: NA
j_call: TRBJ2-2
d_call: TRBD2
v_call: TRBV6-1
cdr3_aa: CASSTRGGAHTGELFF
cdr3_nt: TGTGCCAGCAGTACCCGGGGGGGGGCGCACACCGGGGAGCTGTTTTTT

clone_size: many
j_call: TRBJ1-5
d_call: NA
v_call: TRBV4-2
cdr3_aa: CASSQASNQPQHF
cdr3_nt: TGTGCCAGCAGCCAAGCGAGCAATCAGCCCCAGCATTTT

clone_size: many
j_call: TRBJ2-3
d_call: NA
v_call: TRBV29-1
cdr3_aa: CSVGIYRPSTDTQYF
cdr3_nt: TGCAGCGTTGGAATCTACAGGCCTTCCACAGATACGCAGTATTTT

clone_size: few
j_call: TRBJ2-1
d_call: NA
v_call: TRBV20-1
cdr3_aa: CSARRVHGVSSYNEQFF
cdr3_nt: TGCAGTGCTAGGCGTGTGCATGGGGTCTCTTCCTACAATGAGCAGTTCTTC

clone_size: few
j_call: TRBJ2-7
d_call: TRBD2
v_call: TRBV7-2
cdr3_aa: CASSPQAGVTYEQYF
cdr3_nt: TGTGCCAGCAGCCCCCAAGCGGGGGTCACCTACGAGCAGTACTTC

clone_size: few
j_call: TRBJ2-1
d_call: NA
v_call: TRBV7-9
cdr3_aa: CASSLAEREQFF
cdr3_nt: TGTGCCAGCAGCTTAGCTGAACGCGAGCAGTTCTTC

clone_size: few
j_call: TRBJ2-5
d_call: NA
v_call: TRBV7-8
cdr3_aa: CASRNHERRQETQYF
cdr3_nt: TGTGCCAGCAGAAACCATGAAAGACGCCAAGAGACCCAGTACTTC

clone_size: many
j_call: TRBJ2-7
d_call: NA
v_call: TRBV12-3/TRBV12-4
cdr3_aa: CASTRAGGQAYEQYF
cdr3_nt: TGTGCCAGCACTCGTGCAGGGGGGCAAGCCTACGAGCAGTACTTC

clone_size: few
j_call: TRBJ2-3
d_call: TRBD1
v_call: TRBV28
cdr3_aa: CASSLQGQGSTDTQYF
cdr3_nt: TGTGCCAGCAGTTTACAGGGACAGGGATCCACAGATACGCAGTATTTT

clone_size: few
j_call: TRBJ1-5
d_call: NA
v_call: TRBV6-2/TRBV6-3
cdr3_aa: CASSPWISNQPQHF
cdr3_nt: TGTGCCAGCAGTCCGTGGATCAGCAATCAGCCCCAGCATTTT

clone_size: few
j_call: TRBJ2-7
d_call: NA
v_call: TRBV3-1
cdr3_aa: CASSQIRNHEQYF
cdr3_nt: TGTGCCAGCAGCCAAATCAGGAACCACGAGCAGTACTTC

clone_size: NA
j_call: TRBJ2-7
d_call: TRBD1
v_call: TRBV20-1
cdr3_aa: CSARPPGTVPYEQYF
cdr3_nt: TGCAGTGCTAGACCTCCTGGGACAGTACCTTACGAGCAGTACTTC

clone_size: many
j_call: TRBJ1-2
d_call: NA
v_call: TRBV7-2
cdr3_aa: CASSLAIRGGYTF
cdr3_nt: TGTGCCAGCAGCTTAGCGATTCGGGGTGGCTACACCTTC

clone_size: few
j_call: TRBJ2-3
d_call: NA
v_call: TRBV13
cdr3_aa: CASSLDPRTDTQYF
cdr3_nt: TGTGCCAGCAGCTTAGATCCTAGAACAGATACGCAGTATTTT

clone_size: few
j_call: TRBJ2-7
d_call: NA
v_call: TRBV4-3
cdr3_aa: CASSQDWGRYEQYF
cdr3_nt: TGCGCCAGCAGCCAAGATTGGGGGAGGTACGAGCAGTACTTC

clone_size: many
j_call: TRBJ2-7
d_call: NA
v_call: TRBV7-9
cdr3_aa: CASSYKYEQYF
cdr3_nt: TGTGCCAGCAGCTATAAATACGAGCAGTACTTC

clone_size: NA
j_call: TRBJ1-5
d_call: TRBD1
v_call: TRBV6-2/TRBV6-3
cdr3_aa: CASSYAPGQGFNQPQHF
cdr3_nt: TGTGCCAGCAGTTACGCGCCGGGACAGGGTTTCAATCAGCCCCAGCATTTT

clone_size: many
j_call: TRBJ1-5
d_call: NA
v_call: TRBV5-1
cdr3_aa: CASSLGGKDQPQHF
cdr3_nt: TGCGCCAGCAGCTTGGGAGGGAAGGATCAGCCCCAGCATTTT

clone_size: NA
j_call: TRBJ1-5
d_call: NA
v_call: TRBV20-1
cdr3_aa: CSARVLQGNQPQHF
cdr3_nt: TGCAGTGCTAGAGTTCTGCAGGGCAATCAGCCCCAGCATTTT

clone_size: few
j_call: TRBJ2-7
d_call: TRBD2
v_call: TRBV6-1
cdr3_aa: CASTHWGLAGPREQYF
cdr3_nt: TGTGCCAGCACCCACTGGGGACTAGCGGGACCTCGCGAGCAGTACTTC

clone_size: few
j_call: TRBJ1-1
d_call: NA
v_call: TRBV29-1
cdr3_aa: CSVEDLGVGTEAFF
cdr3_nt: TGCAGCGTTGAAGATTTAGGGGTTGGCACTGAAGCTTTCTTT

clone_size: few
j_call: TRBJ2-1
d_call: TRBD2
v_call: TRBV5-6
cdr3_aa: CASSLRWRLGRNEQFF
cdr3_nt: TGTGCCAGCAGCTTGAGATGGCGCCTCGGGAGGAATGAGCAGTTCTTC

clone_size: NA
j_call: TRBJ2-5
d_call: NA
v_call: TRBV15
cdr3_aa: CATSRPDTPLQETQYF
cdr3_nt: TGTGCCACCAGCAGACCAGATACGCCACTCCAAGAGACCCAGTACTTC

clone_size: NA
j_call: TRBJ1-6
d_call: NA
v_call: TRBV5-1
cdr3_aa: CASSLRGSNSPLHF
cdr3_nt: TGCGCCAGCAGCTTGAGGGGAAGTAATTCACCCCTCCACTTT

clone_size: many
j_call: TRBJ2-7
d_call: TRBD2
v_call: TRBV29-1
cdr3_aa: CSVWTSGTTYEQYF
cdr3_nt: TGCAGCGTTTGGACTAGCGGGACTACTTACGAGCAGTACTTC

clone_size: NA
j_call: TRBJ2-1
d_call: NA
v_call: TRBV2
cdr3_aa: CASSWGVAVYNEQSF
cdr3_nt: TGTGCCAGCAGTTGGGGTGTGGCGGTCTACAATGAGCAGTCCTTC

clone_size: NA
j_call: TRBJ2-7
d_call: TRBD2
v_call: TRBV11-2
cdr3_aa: CASSIPGLAGHYEQYF
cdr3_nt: TGTGCCAGCAGCATCCCAGGACTAGCGGGACACTACGAGCAGTACTTC

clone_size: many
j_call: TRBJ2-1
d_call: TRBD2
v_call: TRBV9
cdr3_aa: CASSVVSGGYNEQFF
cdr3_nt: TGTGCCAGCAGCGTAGTTAGCGGGGGCTACAATGAGCAGTTCTTC

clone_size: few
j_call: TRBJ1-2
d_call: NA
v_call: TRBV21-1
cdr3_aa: CASARLNYGYTF
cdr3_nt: TGTGCCAGTGCGAGGCTCAACTATGGCTACACCTTC

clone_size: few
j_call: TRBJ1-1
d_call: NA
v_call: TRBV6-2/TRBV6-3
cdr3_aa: CASSVLPGHLTEAFF
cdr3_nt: TGTGCCAGCAGTGTTCTCCCGGGACACCTCACTGAAGCTTTCTTT

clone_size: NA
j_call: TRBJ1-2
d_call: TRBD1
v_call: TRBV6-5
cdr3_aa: CASSWGTDPNYGYTF
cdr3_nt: TGTGCCAGCAGTTGGGGGACAGACCCTAACTATGGCTACACCTTC

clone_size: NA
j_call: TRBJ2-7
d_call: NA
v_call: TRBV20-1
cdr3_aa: CSAIKGGGYEQYF
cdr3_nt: TGCAGTGCTATAAAAGGTGGGGGCTACGAGCAGTACTTC

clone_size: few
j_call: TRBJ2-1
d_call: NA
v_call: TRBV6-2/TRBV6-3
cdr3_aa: CASSLARGNEQFF
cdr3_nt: TGTGCCAGCAGTCTGGCCCGAGGGAATGAGCAGTTCTTC

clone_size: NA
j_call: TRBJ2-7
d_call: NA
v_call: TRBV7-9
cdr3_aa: CASSLAYGQLSYEQYF
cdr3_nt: TGTGCCAGCAGCTTAGCGTATGGGCAGCTTAGCTACGAGCAGTACTTC

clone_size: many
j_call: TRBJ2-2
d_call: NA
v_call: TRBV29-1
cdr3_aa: CSVGYVGATGELFF
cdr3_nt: TGCAGCGTTGGATATGTGGGTGCCACCGGGGAGCTGTTTTTT